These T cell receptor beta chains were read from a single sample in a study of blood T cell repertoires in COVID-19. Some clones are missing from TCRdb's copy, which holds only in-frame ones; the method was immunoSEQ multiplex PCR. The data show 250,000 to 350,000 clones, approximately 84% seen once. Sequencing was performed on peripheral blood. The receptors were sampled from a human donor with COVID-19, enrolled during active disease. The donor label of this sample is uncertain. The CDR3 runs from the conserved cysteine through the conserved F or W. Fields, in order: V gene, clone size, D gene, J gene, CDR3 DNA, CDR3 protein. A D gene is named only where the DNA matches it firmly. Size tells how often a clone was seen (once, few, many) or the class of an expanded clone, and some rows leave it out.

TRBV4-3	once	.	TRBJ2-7	TGCGCCAGCAGGAAGACAGGTGTTTCCTACGAGCAGTACTTC	CASRKTGVSYEQYF
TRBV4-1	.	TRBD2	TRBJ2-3	TGCGCCAGCAGCCAAGATGGGCGATATCTAGCGGAAGGGACAGATACGCAGTATTTT	CASSQDGRYLAEGTDTQYF
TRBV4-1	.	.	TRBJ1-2	TGCGCCAGCAGCCAAGGGACAGTCTGGGGCTACACCTTC	CASSQGTVWGYTF
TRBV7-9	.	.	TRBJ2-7	TGTGCCAGCAGCTTAGTACAGGGCGTGTCCTACGAGCAGTACTTC	CASSLVQGVSYEQYF
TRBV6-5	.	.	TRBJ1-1	TGTGCCAGCAGCCGAAACAGGGATTACACTGAAGCTTTCTTT	CASSRNRDYTEAFF
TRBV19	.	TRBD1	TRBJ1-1	TGTGCCAGTAGTGTAGACAGGGAGAACACTGAAGCTTTCTTT	CASSVDRENTEAFF
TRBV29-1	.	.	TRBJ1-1	TGCAGCGTTGATATCCTAGGGGAGGTGGGCACTGAAGCTTTCTTT	CSVDILGEVGTEAFF
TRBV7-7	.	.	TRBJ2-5	TGTGCTAGCAGCTTACGGTTGTCAGAGACCCAGTACTTC	CASSLRLSETQYF
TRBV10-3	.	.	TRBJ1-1	TGTGCCATCAGTGAGTCGAGGAGGGTCTGGACTGAAGCTTTCTTT	CAISESRRVWTEAFF
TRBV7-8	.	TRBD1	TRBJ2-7	TGTGCCAGCAGCTTAGCTGGGACAGGGGCCTACGAGCAGTACTTC	CASSLAGTGAYEQYF
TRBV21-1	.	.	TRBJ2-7	TGTGCCAGCAGCAAAAGTGGGGACAGGGACAAGGTTTACGAGCAGTACTTC	CASSKSGDRDKVYEQYF
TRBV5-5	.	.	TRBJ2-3	TGTGCCAGCAGCTTGATGACACGGCCGAGCTTCACAGATACGCAGTATTTT	CASSLMTRPSFTDTQYF
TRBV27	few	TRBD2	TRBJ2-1	TGTGCCAGCAGTTCCCCACTAGCGGGAGCACGCGAGCAGTTCTTC	CASSSPLAGAREQFF
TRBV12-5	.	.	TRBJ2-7	TGTGCTAGTGGTGAAACTGGCGAGCAGTACTTC	CASGETGEQYF
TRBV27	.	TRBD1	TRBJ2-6	TGTGCCAGCAGTTTCTCGAGACAGGGAGTAGGCGGGGCCAACGTCCTGACTTTC	CASSFSRQGVGGANVLTF
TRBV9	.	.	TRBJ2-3	TGTGCCAGCAGCGTTGGGAGTTGGTCAGATACGCAGTATTTT	CASSVGSWSDTQYF
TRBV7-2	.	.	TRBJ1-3	TGTGCCAGCAGCCAAACCGGGGAGCCTGGAGGAAACACCATATATTTT	CASSQTGEPGGNTIYF
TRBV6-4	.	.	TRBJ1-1	TGTGCCAGCAGGGGCAGGGGGAACACTGAAGCTTTCTTT	CASRGRGNTEAFF
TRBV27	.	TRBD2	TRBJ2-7	TGTGCCAGCAGGGTACTAGCGGGTGCCTCCTACGAGCAGTACTTC	CASRVLAGASYEQYF
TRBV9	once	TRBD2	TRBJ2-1	TGTGCCAGCAGCGTAGAGAGGACTAGCCACAATGAGCAGTTCTTC	CASSVERTSHNEQFF
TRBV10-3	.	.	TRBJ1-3	TGTGCCATCAGTGAGTCGTCAGGTCGCCTCTCTGGAAACACCATATATTTT	CAISESSGRLSGNTIYF
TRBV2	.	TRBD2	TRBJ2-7	TGTGCCAGCAGGGGGGACTACGGCGAGCAGTACTTC	CASRGDYGEQYF
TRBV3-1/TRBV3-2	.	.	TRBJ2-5	TGTGCCAGCAGCCAAGAGTCAACTCTCGGTTTAATAGAGACCCAGTACTTC	CASSQESTLGLIETQYF
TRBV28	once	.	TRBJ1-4	TGTGCCAGTAGTCAGGCGGGGGGAACTAATGAAAAACTGTTTTTT	CASSQAGGTNEKLFF
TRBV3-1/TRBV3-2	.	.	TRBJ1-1	TGTGCCAGCAGCCAAGGAGGGAACACTGAAGCTTTCTTT	CASSQGGNTEAFF
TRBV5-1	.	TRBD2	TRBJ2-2	TGCGCCAGCAGCCTAGCGGGAGAGGGAACCGGGGAGCTGTTTTTT	CASSLAGEGTGELFF
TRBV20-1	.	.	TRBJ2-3	TGCAGTGCTAGTCGCAGCGGCCCCTCGGATACGCAGTATTTT	CSASRSGPSDTQYF
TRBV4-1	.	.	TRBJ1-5	TGCGCCAGCAGCCAAACACCGGGCCTAGGGGGTCAGCCCCAGCATTTT	CASSQTPGLGGQPQHF
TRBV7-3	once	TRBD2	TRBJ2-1	TGTGCCAGCAGCTTAGCCGGGACTAGTCAGGCTGAGCAGTTCTTC	CASSLAGTSQAEQFF
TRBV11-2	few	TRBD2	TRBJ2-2	TGTGCCAGCAGCCCGCGGGAGTCTGGGGAGCTGTTTTTT	CASSPRESGELFF
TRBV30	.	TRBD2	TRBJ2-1	TGTGCCTGGAGTGTAAGTTTGGCTAGCGGGAGCTACAATGAGCAGTTCTTC	CAWSVSLASGSYNEQFF
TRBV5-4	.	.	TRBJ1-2	TGTGCCAGCAGCCCACTCTCAGGGGCTAACTATGGCTACACCTTC	CASSPLSGANYGYTF
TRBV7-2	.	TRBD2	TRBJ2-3	TGTGCCAGCAGCGCCTTGGGACTAGCGGGAGTTTTGGGCACAGATACGCAGTATTTT	CASSALGLAGVLGTDTQYF
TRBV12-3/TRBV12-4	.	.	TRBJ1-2	TGTGCCAGCAGTTTAACTGCATCCTATGGCTACACCTTC	CASSLTASYGYTF
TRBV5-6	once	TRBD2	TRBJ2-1	TGTGCCAGCAGCGGGCCCCTACGGCGGGAGCCCTACAATGAGCAGTTCTTC	CASSGPLRREPYNEQFF
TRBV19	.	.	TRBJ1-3	TGTGCCAGTGACCGAGGGTCTGGAAACACCATATATTTT	CASDRGSGNTIYF
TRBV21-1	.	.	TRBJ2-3	TGTGCCAGCAGCAAGCATCCCAGCCTAAAAACGTGGCTAGCGGGAGGTCCAGATACGCAGTATTTT	CASSKHPSLKTWLAGGPDTQYF
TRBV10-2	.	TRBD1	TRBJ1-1	TGCGCCAGCCTGGACAGGGACACTGAAGCTTTCTTT	CASLDRDTEAFF